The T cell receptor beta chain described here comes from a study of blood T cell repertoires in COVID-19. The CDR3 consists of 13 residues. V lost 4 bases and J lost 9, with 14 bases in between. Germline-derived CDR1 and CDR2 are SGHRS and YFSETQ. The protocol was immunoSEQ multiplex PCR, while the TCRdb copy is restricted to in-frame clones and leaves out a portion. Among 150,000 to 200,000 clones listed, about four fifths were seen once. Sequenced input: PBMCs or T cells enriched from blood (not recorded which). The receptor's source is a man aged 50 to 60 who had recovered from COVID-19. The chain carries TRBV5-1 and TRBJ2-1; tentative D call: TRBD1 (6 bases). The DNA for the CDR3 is TGCGCCAGCAGCGTAACTCCAGGGGTTGAGCAGTTCTTC. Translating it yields CASSVTPGVEQFF.